The source of this TCR beta chain is a study of T cells in localized non-small cell lung cancer. Whole-study results and caveats: Exceeding tumor, uninvolved adjacent lung had the highest T cell clonality.

The CDR3 is 14 amino acids. From germline, CDR1 is SGHRS and CDR2 YFSETQ. The V gene end was trimmed by 4 bases and the J gene end by 5 bases; junction bases not matched to a gene: 2. In the case of this clone: What it binds is not known.

Clones were sequenced by immunoSEQ multiplex PCR, and TCRdb holds only the in-frame ones, with some missing. The sample has about 60,000 clones; roughly 88% are singletons. The chain employs TRBV5-1 and TRBJ1-4; 10 bases are shared with TRBD1. The TCR was taken from a woman aged 35-70 years with stage I lung adenocarcinoma. The sequencing here drew on peripheral blood, taken before any cancer treatment. CDR3 in amino acids: CASSPGQGNEKLFF. CDR3 nucleotide sequence: TGCGCCAGCAGCCCGGGACAGGGGAATGAAAAACTGTTTTTT.